This T cell receptor beta chain stems from a study of type 1 regulatory T cells. Looking at the study overall: An in vitro protocol generated T-allo10, a Tr1-enriched, alloantigen-specific CD4 T cell product. Findings and limits, study-wide: Type 1 regulatory T cells had a more restricted TCR repertoire than non-type 1 regulatory T cells.

Many counts were recorded for this clonotype. What it recognizes is unknown. TCRdb passed the reads through MiXCR, listing each CDR3 protein once. This sample has about 67,000 distinct CDR3 sequences, with around 49% found just once. Input material: cultured non-Tr1 T cells, either the whole culture or a sorted T cell fraction (not recorded which). The sequence derives from a human donor in good health.

The CDR3 DNA reads as TGTGCCAGCAGCCAAGGGGGACAGGGGGAGCTGTTTTTT. Translation: CASSQGGQGELFF. The chain has TRBV4-2 and TRBJ2-2, with 7 bases fitting TRBD1. The V gene end was trimmed by 1 base and the J gene end by 8 bases; junction bases not matched to a gene: 1. In germline, CDR1 is LGHNA, CDR2 YNFKEQ. CDR3 length: 13 residues.